This passage covers 20 T cell receptor beta chains from one sample sequenced in a study of T cell changes during pregnancy in multiple sclerosis. Measured with immunoSEQ multiplex PCR; TCRdb has only the in-frame clones, and not every one. The repertoire has roughly 40,000 clones, about 92% of them found once; the top ten carry 10% to 15%. The specimen comprised CD8+ T cells from peripheral blood mononuclear cells, sampled in the first trimester of pregnancy. The receptors were sampled from a female donor with multiple sclerosis, enrolled in a pregnancy study.

In its sample, this clone was seen once. J is TRBJ2-1 and V is TRBV7-6, with 8 bases fitting TRBD2. This CDR3 region has 16 residues. V lost 5 bases to trimming and J lost 7 bases; unmatched junction nucleotides: 13. The germline CDR1 and CDR2 sequences are SGHVS and FNYEAQ. This CDR3 is CASSPLLAGGVNEQFF. Here the CDR3 DNA reads TGTGCCAGCAGCCCCCTCTTGGCGGGGGGTGTAAATGAGCAGTTCTTC.

This clone showed up just once. The chain has TRBV9 and TRBJ2-1, with 7 positions matching TRBD2. V trimming: 4 bases; J trimming: 1 base; junction bases outside the gene matches: 8. Per germline, CDR1 SGDLS and CDR2 YYNGEE. The CDR3 extends over 16 amino acids. CDR3 in amino acids: CASSHGGRGSYNEQFF. The CDR3 coding sequence is TGTGCCAGCAGCCACGGCGGGCGGGGGTCCTACAATGAGCAGTTCTTC. Using reference TRBV9 and TRBJ2-1 for the parts outside the CDR3, the full variable domain is DSGVTQTPKHLITATGQRVTLRCSPRSGDLSVYWYQQSLDQGLQFLIQYYNGEERAKGNILERFSAQQFPDLHSELNLSSLELGDSALYFCASSHGGRGSYNEQFFGPGTRLTVL.

The chain recombines TRBV6-5 with TRBJ2-5, with 7 bases lining up with TRBD1. After removal of 2 bases from V and 5 bases from J, the junction contained 8 bases not matched to a gene. The germline gives CDR1 MNHEY, CDR2 SVGAGI. CDR3 length: 15 residues. CDR3 nucleotides: TGTGCCAGCAGTTACCCGGCCAGGGGGATGGAGACCCAGTACTTC. Protein sequence: CASSYPARGMETQYF.

The chain uses TRBV6-1 and TRBJ1-6, with 8 bases that match TRBD1. Trimming cost V 7 bases and J 7 bases; bases outside gene matches: 9. Germline assignment: CDR1 MNHNS and CDR2 SASEGT. The CDR3 runs 15 residues. The CDR3 nucleotides read TGTGCCAGCATTACACAGGGGGATTGGAATTCACCCCTCCACTTT. Residues: CASITQGDWNSPLHF.

This sequence joins TRBV4-1 and TRBJ1-1, with D possibly TRBD1 on 6 matching bases. V lost 3 bases, J lost 1 base, and 9 bases lay in between. The CDR3 runs 14 residues. From germline, CDR1 is MGHRA and CDR2 YSYEKL. CDR3 in amino acids: CASSHPGANTEAFF. The CDR3 DNA sequence: TGCGCCAGCAGCCACCCAGGGGCGAACACTGAAGCTTTCTTT.

The rearrangement joins TRBV20-1 to TRBJ2-1; 11 nucleotides align to TRBD1. The V gene end was trimmed by 6 bases and the J gene end by 14 bases; junction bases not matched to a gene: 6. Per germline, CDR1 DFQATT and CDR2 SNEGSKA (reference sequence). The CDR3 is made up of 11 amino acids. The CDR3 nucleotides read TGCAGTGCGCCCCGGACAGGGGGCGAGTTCTTC. It translates to CSAPRTGGEFF.

J is TRBJ2-1 and V is TRBV27; 10 bases fit TRBD1. This CDR3 is 15 amino acids long. Trimming cost V 4 bases and J 5 bases; bases outside gene matches: 5. CDR1 is MNHEY and CDR2 is SMNVEV in the germline V gene (reference sequence). CDR3 DNA: TGTGCCAGCAGTTCGGGACAGGGGCCCCACAATGAGCAGTTCTTC. As protein: CASSSGQGPHNEQFF.

This rearrangement joins TRBV27 to TRBJ1-4; D not certain. V shed 5 bases and J shed 6 bases, with 13 bases lying between them. The CDR3 runs to 14 residues. Germline V gives CDR1 MNHEY, CDR2 SMNVEV (reference sequence). DNA for the CDR3: TGTGCCAGCAGTCTTAGTAATCGTGATGAAAAACTGTTTTTT. Its protein is CASSLSNRDEKLFF. Full variable domain (missing parts from reference TRBV27 and TRBJ1-4): EAQVTQNPRYLITVTGKKLTVTCSQNMNHEYMSWYRQDPGLGLRQIYYSMNVEVTDKGDVPEGYKVSRKEKRNFPLILESPSPNQTSLYFCASSLSNRDEKLFFGSGTQLSVL.

The rearrangement links TRBV13 to TRBJ1-2; the D gene is possibly TRBD1 (6 bases). This CDR3 has 13 residues. CDR1 and CDR2 from the germline V gene are PRHDT and FYEKMQ (reference sequence). V lost 5 bases and J 8 bases, leaving 15 bases between the germline ends. Here the CDR3 DNA reads TGTGCCAGCAGCCAGGGGAGGGGCGGCGGCTACACCTTC. Translation: CASSQGRGGGYTF.

The chain joins TRBV4-1 to TRBJ1-6; possibly TRBD1 for D (5 bases). The germline V gene has CDR1 MGHRA and CDR2 YSYEKL. Trimming shortened V by 4 bases and J by 5 bases, and 18 bases separated the two germline ends. This CDR3 contains 17 residues. Here the CDR3 reads CASSLYPGPRDNSPLHF. CDR3 DNA: TGCGCCAGCAGCCTTTATCCAGGGCCACGGGATAATTCACCCCTCCACTTT.

V gene TRBV4-1 combines with J gene TRBJ1-2; no firm D call. The CDR3 totals 13 residues. V dropped 1 base and J dropped 6 bases, with 9 bases sitting between them. CDR1 and CDR2 from the germline V gene are MGHRA and YSYEKL. The CDR3 nucleotides are TGCGCCAGCAGCCAAGTCGGGATACATGGCTACACCTTC. Its protein is CASSQVGIHGYTF.

The chain combines TRBV15 with TRBJ1-2; tentatively, D is TRBD1 (5 bases). CDR3 length: 18 amino acids. Germline V lookup: CDR1 LNHNV, CDR2 YYDKDF (reference sequence). The V gene lost 3 bases and the J gene lost 0 bases, with 20 bases spanning the gap. The CDR3 sequence is CATSRPRSRADTNYGYTF. Here the CDR3 DNA reads TGTGCCACCAGCAGGCCCCGGAGCAGGGCAGACACTAACTATGGCTACACCTTC. Using reference TRBV15 and TRBJ1-2 for the parts outside the CDR3, the full variable domain is DAMVIQNPRYQVTQFGKPVTLSCSQTLNHNVMYWYQQKSSQAPKLLFHYYDKDFNNEADTPDNFQSRRPNTSFCFLDIRSPGLGDTAMYLCATSRPRSRADTNYGYTFGSGTRLTVV.

V is TRBV2 and J is TRBJ1-2, with 10 bases matching TRBD1. Germline CDR1 reads SNHLY; CDR2 reads FYNNEI. V shed 6 bases and J 2 bases; nucleotides not matched to a gene: 9. This CDR3 region has 16 residues. The DNA of the CDR3 is TGTGCCAGCAGGGAACGACAGGGGGCTGGGAACTATGGCTACACCTTC. Translating it yields CASRERQGAGNYGYTF. Full variable domain (outside the CDR3, taken from reference TRBV2 and TRBJ1-2): EPEVTQTPSHQVTQMGQEVILRCVPISNHLYFYWYRQILGQKVEFLVSFYNNEISEKSEIFDDQFSVERPDGSNFTLKIRSTKLEDSAMYFCASRERQGAGNYGYTFGSGTRLTVV.

The chain carries TRBV7-6 and TRBJ1-4; 8 nucleotides agree with TRBD1. Germline assignment: CDR1 SGHVS and CDR2 FNYEAQ. The CDR3 is made up of 19 amino acids. The V segment lost 11 bases and the J segment 8 bases; nucleotides outside the gene matches: 28. The CDR3 DNA reads as TGTGCCGACACCCGGTTCCCCCGCCCTAAGACAGGGGAGATCGAAAAACTGTTTTTT. Its protein product is CADTRFPRPKTGEIEKLFF.

The genes are TRBV7-9 and TRBJ1-1; D gene unclear. The CDR3 contains 13 residues. Germline CDR1 SEHNR, CDR2 FQNEAQ (reference sequence). Trimming took 8 bases from V and 3 from J, leaving 13 bases between them. The CDR3 protein is CASGAGGYTEAFF. The CDR3 nucleotides read TGTGCCAGCGGAGCTGGTGGGTACACTGAAGCTTTCTTT.

V gene TRBV15 combines with J gene TRBJ1-1, with a weak D call TRBD1 (6 bases). The CDR3 has 12 amino acids. Between the trimmed V and J ends, which lost 3 bases and 7 bases, there was a span of 9 bases. The germline gives CDR1 LNHNV, CDR2 YYDKDF (reference sequence). The CDR3 here is CATSSGQLEAFF. The DNA for the CDR3 is TGTGCCACCAGCAGTGGACAGCTTGAAGCTTTCTTT. Together with reference TRBV15 and TRBJ1-1, the CDR3 gives the full variable domain: DAMVIQNPRYQVTQFGKPVTLSCSQTLNHNVMYWYQQKSSQAPKLLFHYYDKDFNNEADTPDNFQSRRPNTSFCFLDIRSPGLGDTAMYLCATSSGQLEAFFGQGTRLTVV.

This clone occurred a few times. This chain connects TRBV19 to TRBJ1-6; D unresolved. The CDR3 spans 13 residues. Trimming removed 3 bases at V and 9 bases at J, with 9 bases between. Looked up from germline, CDR1 is LNHDA and CDR2 is SQIVND (reference sequence). The CDR3 bases are TGTGCCAGTAGTATTGGTGAGCTTTCACCCCTCCACTTT. The encoded protein is CASSIGELSPLHF.

The sample holds a few counts of this clone. This rearrangement joins TRBV30 to TRBJ1-1, with 8 bases aligning to TRBD1. The CDR3 consists of 13 residues. Germline V lookup: CDR1 GTSNPN, CDR2 SVGIG (reference sequence). V shed 2 bases, J shed 3 bases, and the junction held 2 bases outside the gene matches. The CDR3 loop is CAWSPDRDTEAFF. As DNA, the CDR3 is TGTGCCTGGAGTCCGGACAGGGACACTGAAGCTTTCTTT.

The chain uses TRBV6-4 and TRBJ1-3; 7 nucleotides agree with TRBD1. The length of the CDR3 is 17 residues. The germline gives CDR1 MRHNA, CDR2 SNTAGT. Trimming at V came to 2 bases and at J to 3 bases, leaving 10 bases not matched to a gene. In DNA form, the CDR3 reads TGTGCCAGCAGTGACCCTGGACAGGCAGATAGTGGAAACACCATATATTTT. Translating it yields CASSDPGQADSGNTIYF.

V usage is TRBV11-2 and J usage is TRBJ2-3; the D is unclear. This CDR3 is built from 13 residues. Germline CDR1 reads SGHAT; CDR2 reads FQNNGV. The V end was cut by 1 base, the J end by 2 bases, with 4 bases between. CDR3 protein: CASSLAYTDTQYF. In DNA, the CDR3 is TGTGCCAGCAGCTTAGCCTACACAGATACGCAGTATTTT.